A single sample gave rise to the 9 T cell receptor beta chains below, sequenced in a study of cytomegalovirus exposure and HLA in healthy donors. With 60 Vbeta and 13 Jbeta primers, the PCR was carried out. Repertoires were generated with immunoSEQ multiplex PCR, while TCRdb's copy carries only in-frame clones and drops some. The sample carries roughly 110,000 clones, 60% to 80% recorded once. Sequenced: PBMCs. These receptors were collected from a female donor in good health and CMV-seronegative.

This clone has only a few counts. The chain has TRBV6-5 and TRBJ1-1; maybe TRBD1 (6 bases). The germline V and J ends were trimmed by 4 bases and 4 bases, with 13 bases remaining between them. Germline assignment: CDR1 MNHEY and CDR2 SVGAGI. The CDR3 has 14 amino acids. As DNA, the CDR3 is TGTGCCAGCAGTTCGCAGGGGAGGGGCACTGAAGCTTTCTTT. It specifies CASSSQGRGTEAFF.

The chain combines TRBV6-1 with TRBJ2-7; 12 nucleotides match TRBD2. The CDR3 loop spans 15 amino acids. CDR1 is MNHNS and CDR2 is SASEGT in the germline V gene. Trimming at V came to 3 bases and at J to 4 bases, leaving 4 bases not matched to a gene. This CDR3 reads CASSEAGLAGYEQYF. The CDR3 DNA is TGTGCCAGCAGTGAGGCCGGACTAGCGGGGTACGAGCAGTACTTC.

The sample holds one count of this clone. V and J are TRBV11-2 and TRBJ2-1, with TRBD2 as a possible D gene (6 bases). CDR1 is SGHAT and CDR2 is FQNNGV in the germline V gene. Trimming took 1 base from V and 9 from J, leaving 7 bases between them. The CDR3 contains 12 residues. CDR3 protein: CASSLGRGEQFF. The DNA for the CDR3 is TGTGCCAGCAGCTTAGGGAGGGGTGAGCAGTTCTTC.

The V and J genes are TRBV7-2 and TRBJ2-7; 8 bases agree with TRBD1. The CDR3 contains 13 residues. With V trimmed by 5 bases and J by 4 bases, 4 bases remained unmatched. Looked up from germline, CDR1 is SGHTA and CDR2 is FQGNSA. Here the CDR3 reads CASSRWTGYEQYF. The CDR3 nucleotides read TGTGCCAGCAGCCGATGGACAGGGTACGAGCAGTACTTC. Looking up the rest from reference TRBV7-2 and TRBJ2-7 gives the full variable domain: GAGVSQSPSNKVTEKGKDVELRCDPISGHTALYWYRQSLGQGLEFLIYFQGNSAPDKSGLPSDRFSAERTGGSVSTLTIQRTQQEDSAVYLCASSRWTGYEQYFGPGTRLTVT.

This clone was detected ten times or more. The chain has TRBV7-9 and TRBJ2-1, with D perhaps matching TRBD2 (6 bases). The CDR3 contains 16 residues. CDR1 and CDR2 from the germline V gene are SEHNR and FQNEAQ (reference sequence). V was shortened by 10 bases and J by 8 bases, with 27 bases between the two germline ends. In nucleotides, the CDR3 is TGTGCCACAACGAAAAGGCGGGATCAAAGGTTCGATGAGCAGTTCTTC. It yields the protein CATTKRRDQRFDEQFF.

The chain employs TRBV11-3 and TRBJ2-3; D may be TRBD2 (6 bases). V lost 5 bases, J lost 4 bases, and 16 bases lay in between. This CDR3 has 15 residues. Germline loops: CDR1 SGHNT, CDR2 YENEEA. Here the CDR3 reads CASSPDGRGPDTQYF. CDR3 in DNA: TGTGCCAGCAGCCCAGACGGGAGAGGCCCAGATACGCAGTATTTT.

CDR3 sequence (DNA): TGTGCCAGCAGTAAGTATCAAGCGGGAGAGCAGTTCTTC. Its protein product is CASSKYQAGEQFF. The rearrangement links TRBV25-1 to TRBJ2-1; 7 bases fit TRBD2. The CDR3 extends over 13 amino acids. Trimming removed 5 bases from V and 10 bases from J; junction bases left unmatched: 8. Looked up from germline, CDR1 is MGHDK and CDR2 is SYGVNS.

This clone is deemed medium-sized. This sequence joins TRBV28 and TRBJ2-3, with D possibly being TRBD2 (7 bases). This CDR3 has 14 residues. Germline V gives CDR1 MDHEN, CDR2 SYDVKM. Trimming took 6 bases from V and 2 from J, leaving 12 bases between them. CDR3 nucleotides: TGTGCCAGCAGCACCGGGGGGCCCACAGATACGCAGTATTTT. It yields the protein CASSTGGPTDTQYF.

This chain connects TRBV19 to TRBJ2-1, with 9 positions matching TRBD1. The CDR3 consists of 17 residues. V shed 5 bases and J 5 bases; nucleotides not matched to a gene: 13. CDR1 and CDR2 (germline): LNHDA, SQIVND (reference sequence). DNA of the CDR3: TGTGCCAGTAGTCCCTCAACCGGGACAGGGTGGGACAATGAGCAGTTCTTC. Protein: CASSPSTGTGWDNEQFF. Together with reference TRBV19 and TRBJ2-1, the CDR3 gives the full variable domain: DGGITQSPKYLFRKEGQNVTLSCEQNLNHDAMYWYRQDPGQGLRLIYYSQIVNDFQKGDIAEGYSVSREKKESFPLTVTSAQKNPTAFYLCASSPSTGTGWDNEQFFGPGTRLTVL.